This TCR beta chain came from a study of T cell responses to AZD1222 COVID-19 vaccine (dated by TCRdb to the early 2020s). With regard to the full study: AZD1222 recipients given second doses at about 4 weeks or at about 12 weeks were pooled, since spike-specific TCR depth and breadth were not found to differ between the two schedules. TCR sequencing was performed for 233 trial participants, of whom about 200 were given two doses of AZD1222 and approximately 25 were given two doses of MenACWY control vaccine. Enrollment into the trials was organized by age into subgroups of 18-55, 56-69 and 70-plus years, and those subgroups contained roughly 140, 27 and 60 TCR-sequenced participants, respectively.

The time point label for this specimen denotes: baseline before first vaccination. Samples from vaccinated people were obtained from the UK trials COV001 and COV002, which included a single-blind randomized controlled phase 2/3 trial of AZD1222 (ChAdOx1 nCoV-19) in healthy adults. For TCRbeta chain sequencing, PBMC samples were collected from trial participants at day 0 and at day 28 after the second dose. General findings and caveats noted by the study authors: Because no samples from the day 14 peak response were available, repertoires could be characterized only after the peak T cell response. Nearly half of unique spike-specific TCRs reportedly recognized epitopes outside regions mutated in the B.1.351 and B.1.1.7 variants. After two AZD1222 doses, spike-specific TCR breadth and depth were significantly higher than at day 0 and than in MenACWY recipients. The 56-69-year group was small, and its depth increase did not reach significance, likely because of low power. Participants were mostly white British and included more females than males, and it was suggested by the authors that clonal diversity may have been underestimated. Vaccine-associated CD4 TCRs spanned the whole spike protein, with dominant responses in regions 160-218 and 743-854. Conclusions about previously exposed vaccinees were limited because only 5 or 6 AZD1222 recipients were SARS-CoV-2 seropositive at baseline.

This clone is a singleton in its sample. The specificity of this receptor is unknown. Base qualities are not recorded, but no much larger clone differs from it by a single base. The CDR3 regions of human TCRbeta chains were analyzed by immunosequencing. Per the authors' processing: TCRs in the repertoires were compared against a reference library of SARS-CoV-2-specific TCRs that had been generated with the MIRA antigen-specificity platform. Breadth meant the fraction of unique TCRs that were SARS-CoV-2-associated, whereas depth meant the fraction of total T cells that were SARS-CoV-2-associated. Using the MIRA data, every spike-specific TCR was mapped to the spike region that the TCR reacted to and assigned to either a CD4 or a CD8 class. Log10-transformed breadth and depth values were compared by one-way ANOVA with Sidak's multiple comparisons tests. TCRdb holds this immuneACCESS table with in-frame rearrangements only. Some clones are missing; in checked studies, unresolved V genes explain under half, and the rest has no known cause. V and J calls and clone size come straight from that table; D and trimming were deduced from the DNA. Present in this sample are some 130,000 clones, around 90% of which were seen just once. Clones ranked in the top ten supply roughly 2% of the sample.

The junction carries 12 bases between V and J, which are trimmed by 8 bases and 8 bases respectively. Counted from cysteine to phenylalanine, this CDR3 has 11 amino acids. Only CDR3 DNA remains: 33 bases, in frame from the first base. Via the germline V gene, CDR1 is MDHEN and CDR2 SYDVKM. The TCR comes from an adult in good health. Rearrangement joined TRBV28 to TRBJ1-2; TRBD1 is a weak D gene call, 5 bases matching. The sequences come from peripheral blood, collected on day 0 of AZD1222 vaccination. In nucleotides, the sequence is TGTGCCAGCGGGGTCAGGGAAGGCTACACCTTC. This translates into CASGVREGYTF.